A selection of T cell receptor beta chains follows, all from one sample in a study of T cells after yellow fever vaccination. TCRdb re-called the 5' RACE reads with MiXCR, one entry per CDR3 protein. The table has roughly 340,000 distinct CDR3 sequences, 8% to 10% seen once; the top ten hold 15% to 20%. The sequencing used PBMCs, collected on the day of the first yellow fever vaccination. These receptors all stem from a young man who received the YFV17D yellow fever vaccine. Each CDR3 is given with its conserved first and last residue. The D gene is left open where the match is weak. Some rows mark clone size as missing; the rest say once, few, many or name a class of expanded clone.

clone_size | d_call | j_call | v_call | cdr3_nt | cdr3_aa
few | TRBD1 | TRBJ2-7 | TRBV3-1 | TGTGCCAGCAGCCGGGAGACAGGGAGTGGGCAGTACTTC | CASSRETGSGQYF
few | - | TRBJ2-5 | TRBV7-6 | TGTGCCAGCAGCTTGTTACGGGGGCCTCAAGAGACCCAGTACTTC | CASSLLRGPQETQYF
few | - | TRBJ1-1 | TRBV27 | TGTGCCAGCAGTTTAAACAGTAGGGCTGAAGCTTTCTTT | CASSLNSRAEAFF
few | - | TRBJ1-2 | TRBV4-1 | TGCGCCAGCAGCCAAGAGCCCGCAGGGGCGGACGGCTACACCTTC | CASSQEPAGADGYTF
few | TRBD2 | TRBJ2-2 | TRBV3-1 | TGTGCCAGCAGCCAAAGCGGGGTCACCGGGGAGCTGTTTTTT | CASSQSGVTGELFF
- | - | TRBJ1-1 | TRBV6-1 | TGTGCCAGCAGGGGTCCAGGGCCCACTGAAGCTTTCTTT | CASRGPGPTEAFF
- | TRBD2 | TRBJ2-7 | TRBV9 | TGTGCCAGTACCCCTAGCGGGGCCCCGTACGAGCAGTACTTC | CASTPSGAPYEQYF
few | TRBD2 | TRBJ2-2 | TRBV29-1 | TGCACCGTGAGGCGGGGGGGGTTCGGCGGGGAGCTGTTTTTT | CTVRRGGFGGELFF
many | - | TRBJ1-2 | TRBV29-1 | TGCAGCGTTGACCCCGAGACTTATGGCTACACCTTC | CSVDPETYGYTF
few | TRBD1 | TRBJ2-7 | TRBV7-7 | TGTGCCAGCAGCTTATTAGGGACAGGGCACGAGCAGTACTTC | CASSLLGTGHEQYF
- | - | TRBJ2-6 | TRBV30 | TGTGCCTGGAGTGTACCCCACGCACGCTCTGGGGCCAACGTCCCGACTTTC | CAWSVPHARSGANVPTF
- | - | TRBJ1-5 | TRBV6-2/TRBV6-3 | TGTGCCAGCAGTTACCGGCAGGGAGGGAATCAGCCCCAGCATTTT | CASSYRQGGNQPQHF
many | - | TRBJ1-2 | TRBV6-2/TRBV6-3 | TGTGCCAGCTCAGAAGACGGGGATAACTATGGCTACACCTTC | CASSEDGDNYGYTF
few | - | TRBJ1-5 | TRBV2 | TGTGCCAGCAGTGGGACAGTGATTAGCAATCAGCCCCAGCATTTT | CASSGTVISNQPQHF
- | TRBD1 | TRBJ1-1 | TRBV6-2/TRBV6-3 | TGTGCCAGCAGTGAACTCGACAGGGGGGCGAACACTGAAGCTTTCTTT | CASSELDRGANTEAFF
few | - | TRBJ1-6 | TRBV4-1 | TGCGCCAGCAGCCATCCAGGGACACCCCTCCACTTT | CASSHPGTPLHF
- | - | TRBJ1-1 | TRBV9 | TGTGCCAGCAGCGTCCAGGCCATGAACACTGAAGCTTTCTTT | CASSVQAMNTEAFF
- | TRBD1 | TRBJ2-3 | TRBV10-3 | TGTGCCATCAGTGTCTCGGGACAGGGAACAGATACGCAGTATTTT | CAISVSGQGTDTQYF
few | - | TRBJ1-4 | TRBV7-9 | TGTGCCAGCAGCTCCCGACGGGATAATGAAAAACTGTTTTTT | CASSSRRDNEKLFF
- | TRBD2 | TRBJ2-7 | TRBV2 | TGTGCCAGCAGTTCCCGCCTGGTGGGAGCGGGGGGTCCCTACGAGCAGTACTTC | CASSSRLVGAGGPYEQYF
few | - | TRBJ2-3 | TRBV5-4 | TGTGCCAGCAGCTCCCCGGTGGTAGATACGCAGTATTTT | CASSSPVVDTQYF
- | - | TRBJ1-1 | TRBV7-9 | TGTGCCAGCAGCTCCTACACCCCAACCGCAGCTTTCTTT | CASSSYTPTAAFF
- | TRBD2 | TRBJ2-5 | TRBV5-1 | TGCGCCAGCAGCTTGTTCGCTAGCGGGCCAGAGACCCAGTACTTC | CASSLFASGPETQYF
many | - | TRBJ2-2 | TRBV7-9 | TGTGCCAGCAGTCTAGGGACTGCGAACACCGGGGAGCTGTTTTTT | CASSLGTANTGELFF
many | - | TRBJ2-3 | TRBV7-6 | TGTGCCAGCAGCTTAGTGTTGTGGGGAGATACGCAGTATTTT | CASSLVLWGDTQYF
many | - | TRBJ1-3 | TRBV6-1 | TGTGCCAGCAGTGAAGAGGAGGGGGTAAACACCATATATTTT | CASSEEEGVNTIYF
many | TRBD1 | TRBJ2-1 | TRBV20-1 | TGCAGTGCTGCACCCGGGACAGGGATCAATGAGCAGTTCTTC | CSAAPGTGINEQFF
few | - | TRBJ1-5 | TRBV7-2 | TGTGCCAGCAGCCAACAGAGGTTGGGGAGCAATCAGCCCCAGCATTTT | CASSQQRLGSNQPQHF
many | - | TRBJ1-6 | TRBV9 | TGTGCCAGCAGCGTAGGGAAGGCCTATAATTCACCCCTCCACTTT | CASSVGKAYNSPLHF
- | - | TRBJ1-1 | TRBV23-1 | TGCGCCAGCAGTCTCACACATCGGAACACTGAAGCTTTCTTT | CASSLTHRNTEAFF
- | TRBD1 | TRBJ1-5 | TRBV6-2/TRBV6-3 | TGTGCCAGCAGCGGGACAGGGGGTATCCAGCCCCAGCATTTT | CASSGTGGIQPQHF
- | - | TRBJ2-3 | TRBV10-3 | TGTGCCATCAAGGGCACCCAAGGAGATACGCAGTATTTT | CAIKGTQGDTQYF
few | - | TRBJ1-4 | TRBV5-1 | TGCGCCAGCAGTAATCTAGGCAGGGTGGAAGAAAAACTGTTTTTT | CASSNLGRVEEKLFF
many | - | TRBJ2-1 | TRBV25-1 | TGTGCCAGCAGTGAAACTGGGGGGTGGGTTCGTGAGCAGTTCTTC | CASSETGGWVREQFF
- | - | TRBJ2-1 | TRBV7-2 | TGTGCCAGCAGCTTAGTTTCGGGATTTGGGGAGCAGTTCTTC | CASSLVSGFGEQFF
- | - | TRBJ1-2 | TRBV7-2 | TGTGCCAGCAGCCGAAGGGACACCCCATTGTATGGCTACACCTTC | CASSRRDTPLYGYTF
few | - | TRBJ1-2 | TRBV4-1 | TGCGCCAGCAGCCAAGATTTCTTCGGCTACACCTTC | CASSQDFFGYTF
- | - | TRBJ1-5 | TRBV5-1 | TGCGCCAGCAGACAGGATAGCAATCAGCCCCAGCATTTT | CASRQDSNQPQHF
- | - | TRBJ2-5 | TRBV5-5 | TGTGCCAGCAGCTTGGCCAACCCTAGGGGGGAGACCCAGTACTTC | CASSLANPRGETQYF
- | TRBD1 | TRBJ1-4 | TRBV19 | TGTGCCAGTGCCGTCGGTGGACAGGCTAATGAAAAACTGTTTTTT | CASAVGGQANEKLFF
- | TRBD1 | TRBJ1-5 | TRBV4-2 | TGTGCCAGCAGCCATGTCTCAGGGGGCTTTGGAAGCAATCAGCCCCAGCATTTT | CASSHVSGGFGSNQPQHF
few | - | TRBJ1-1 | TRBV7-9 | TGTGCCAGCAGGCCACCAATGAACACTGAAGCTTTCTTT | CASRPPMNTEAFF
- | - | TRBJ2-4 | TRBV18 | TGTGCCAGCTCACGCAGAGACCTAGCCAAAAACATTCAGTACTTC | CASSRRDLAKNIQYF
- | - | TRBJ2-7 | TRBV15 | TGTGCCACCAGCGGGGGAATAGGGGCAACCTACGAGCAGTACTTC | CATSGGIGATYEQYF
few | - | TRBJ2-3 | TRBV5-1 | TGCGCCAGCAGCTCTGACTACGTTACGCAGTATTTT | CASSSDYVTQYF
- | - | TRBJ2-3 | TRBV24-1 | TGTGCCACCAGTGTTAAGGGGCCCACAGATACGCAGTATTTT | CATSVKGPTDTQYF
many | TRBD2 | TRBJ2-3 | TRBV4-3 | TGCGCCAGCAGCCAAGATCCCCCCGCTAGCGGGGGTGTGACAGATACGCAGTATTTT | CASSQDPPASGGVTDTQYF
- | - | TRBJ2-3 | TRBV4-1 | TGCGCCAGCAGCCAAGACCCAAGGAGTCTGATTACAGATACGCAGTATTTT | CASSQDPRSLITDTQYF
few | - | TRBJ1-1 | TRBV7-8 | TGTGCCAGCAGCTTACTAGGGTCGGGGCGGAACACTGAAGCTTTCTTT | CASSLLGSGRNTEAFF
few | - | TRBJ2-3 | TRBV11-2 | TGTGCCAGCAGCCGCAAGGGAGATACGCAGTATTTT | CASSRKGDTQYF
few | - | TRBJ1-1 | TRBV25-1 | TGTGCCAGCAGTGAAATGAACACTGAAGCTTTCTTT | CASSEMNTEAFF
- | TRBD1 | TRBJ1-5 | TRBV5-1 | TGCGCCAGCAGCTTCACAGGGGCTGGTGGTCAGCCCCAGCATTTT | CASSFTGAGGQPQHF
few | - | TRBJ2-5 | TRBV20-1 | TGCAGTGTTAACTCTTTCGAGACCCAGTACTTC | CSVNSFETQYF
few | - | TRBJ2-1 | TRBV9 | TGTGCCAGCAGCGTAGCGGGGTTTTACAATGAGCAGTTCTTC | CASSVAGFYNEQFF
- | TRBD1 | TRBJ2-5 | TRBV13 | TGTGCCAGCAGCTCCACTCTCGACAGGGCACGGGAGACCCAGTACTTC | CASSSTLDRARETQYF
many | - | TRBJ2-5 | TRBV18 | TGTGCCAGCTCACGCGGCAGCAGGGAGACCCAGTACTTC | CASSRGSRETQYF
few | - | TRBJ2-6 | TRBV28 | TGTGCCAGCAGTTTAATGACCGGCTCTGGGGCCAACGTCCTGACTTTC | CASSLMTGSGANVLTF
few | TRBD2 | TRBJ2-3 | TRBV12-3/TRBV12-4 | TGTGCCAGCAGAGAACCCGGGACTAGCGGGGAAACAGATACGCAGTATTTT | CASREPGTSGETDTQYF
many | - | TRBJ1-2 | TRBV5-1 | TGCGCCAGCAGCTTGGGGGGGCGCCGAGGGGGCTATGGCTACACCTTC | CASSLGGRRGGYGYTF
few | - | TRBJ1-3 | TRBV5-5 | TGTGCCAGCAGCTTGGTGGCCTCTAGGGGAAACACCATATATTTT | CASSLVASRGNTIYF